The text below deals with one TCR beta chain. Its antigen remains unidentified. The CDR3 totals 14 residues. The V gene end was trimmed by 6 bases and the J gene end by 7 bases; junction bases not matched to a gene: 12. The germline gives CDR1 MNHEY, CDR2 SMNVEV (reference sequence). This sample was included in a study of vaccination and CD4 T cells after COVID-19. Treatment denoted: approximately 9-day PBMC culture with coronavirus spike peptide pools or control peptides (ViraFEST assay). Positive PCR dates spanned March to December 2020, predating US Alpha, Beta and Delta variants. Alongside about 9.9 IU/ml IL-2 and roughly 10 ug/ml peptide pools, PBMCs were cultured at a few million per well. Sequence data for DNA of cultured CD4+ T cells were generated by the Oncomine TCR Beta short-read assay. After culture, CD4+ T cells served as the source for genomic DNA extraction. TCRdb re-derived calls from the PCR reads in MiXCR, one entry per CDR3 protein. The sample shows approximately 17,000 distinct CDR3 sequences, 31% of them seen only once.

The chain combines TRBV27 with TRBJ2-7; 7 positions match TRBD2. The TCR sequence derives from a human donor with COVID-19. Input material: cultured CD4+ T cells from blood. CDR3 in DNA: TGTGCCAGCAGAGCTCAGCGGGGCGTATGGGAGCAGTACTTC. Translation gives CASRAQRGVWEQYF.